This T cell receptor beta chain was recorded in a study of identical twins. Each CDR3 protein is one row after TCRdb ran MiXCR on the 5' RACE reads. Of about 690,000 distinct CDR3 sequences detected, 5.5% to 7.5% appear once; the ten largest clones hold about 1.8%. V was clipped by 5 bases and J by 0 bases, with 10 bases between them. This CDR3 spans 15 amino acids. Whole-study findings and limits: Beta out-of-frame sequences showed weaker excess sharing between twins.

This clonotype was observed at least ten times. Its antigen is still unknown. Sequencing was done on a sample of naive T cells sorted from blood. The chain carries TRBV12-3 or TRBV12-4 and TRBJ2-2, with D maybe TRBD1 (5 bases). This TCR came from a man aged 18 to 30 in good health. CDR3 in DNA: TGTGCCAGCAGTCTTTCGACAGCGAACACCGGGGAGCTGTTTTTT. Protein product: CASSLSTANTGELFF.